A few counts support the clone carrying this TCR beta chain. The antigen is not known. The germline V gene encodes CDR1 DFQATT and CDR2 SNEGSKA (reference sequence). This CDR3 has 14 amino acids. The V and J ends lost 2 bases and 4 bases respectively, with 13 bases between them. These data originate in a study of blood T cells in healthy people across ages. Study-wide results and caveats: When one million T cells were used, diversity estimates were thought to be underestimates. Greater diversity and more naive CD4+ cells were seen in long-lived donors than in aged donors.

A sample-barcoded 5' primer and a J-beta primer mix were used in a second PCR of about 6 to 12 cycles. TCRdb reprocessed the 5' RACE reads with MiXCR, giving one entry per CDR3 protein. The table has around 780,000 distinct CDR3 sequences, 20% to 30% seen once. Another study also made use of these data, one on T cells of mothers and their children. From that report: cDNA was synthesized from all extracted RNA at about 1.5 ug per reaction.

V usage is TRBV20-1 and J usage is TRBJ2-3; D is tentatively TRBD1 or TRBD2 (6 bases each). The sequence was collected from a boy between 10 and 17 years old in good health. Sequencing was performed on blood. The CDR3 nucleotides read TGCAGTGCTAGAAAGGGGGGCGGGGCAGATACGCAGTATTTT. This encodes CSARKGGGADTQYF.